This TCR beta chain was documented in a study of T cells after yellow fever vaccination. The study, taken as a whole, reports: A weaker secondary response peaked on day 5, the primary on day 15. Among primary-vaccination clones, most reappeared after the booster, at roughly 96% for CD4 and roughly 88% for CD8. It was a small share of clonotypes that appeared in both CD4 and CD8 compartments.

Synthesis of TCR cDNA relied on 5'RACE template switching, which attached a universal primer site and UMIs. TCRdb processed the 5' RACE reads anew with MiXCR; each CDR3 protein has one entry. The table has approximately 74,000 distinct CDR3 sequences, approximately 5% seen once. Looked up from germline, CDR1 is SGDLS and CDR2 is YYNGEE. The CDR3 loop spans 14 amino acids. Trimming took 0 bases from V and 5 from J, leaving 11 bases between them. In its sample, this clonotype was seen many times. Antigen specificity is unknown. The V call is TRBV9, the J call TRBJ2-5, with D possibly called TRBD1 or TRBD2 (6 bases each). Here the sequenced sample was CD4+ T cells sorted from PBMCs, taken approximately 15 days after the first yellow fever vaccination. The receptor was isolated from a man younger than 35 who received the YFV17D yellow fever vaccine. CDR3 protein: CASSVGGAYETQYF. CDR3 DNA: TGTGCCAGCAGCGTAGGGGGGGCTTACGAGACCCAGTACTTC.